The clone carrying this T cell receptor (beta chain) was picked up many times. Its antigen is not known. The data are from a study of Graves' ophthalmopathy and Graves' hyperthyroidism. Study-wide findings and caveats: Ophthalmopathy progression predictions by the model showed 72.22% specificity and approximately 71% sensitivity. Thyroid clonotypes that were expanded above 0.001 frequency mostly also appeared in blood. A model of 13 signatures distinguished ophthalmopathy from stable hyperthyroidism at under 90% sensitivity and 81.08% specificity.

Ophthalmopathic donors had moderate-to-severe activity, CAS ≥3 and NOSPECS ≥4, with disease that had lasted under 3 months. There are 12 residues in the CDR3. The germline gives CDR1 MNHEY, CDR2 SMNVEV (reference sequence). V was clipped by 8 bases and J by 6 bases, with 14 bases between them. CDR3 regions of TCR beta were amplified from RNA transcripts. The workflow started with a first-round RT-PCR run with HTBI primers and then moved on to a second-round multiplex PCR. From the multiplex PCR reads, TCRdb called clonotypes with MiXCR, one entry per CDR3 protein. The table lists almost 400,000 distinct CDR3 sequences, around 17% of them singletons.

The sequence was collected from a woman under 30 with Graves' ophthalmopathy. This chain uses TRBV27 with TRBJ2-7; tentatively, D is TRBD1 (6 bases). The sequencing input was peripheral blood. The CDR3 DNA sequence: TGTGCCAGCGGCCACAGGGCCCTCGAGCAGTACTTC. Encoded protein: CASGHRALEQYF.